Below are 15 T cell receptor beta chains sequenced from a single sample in a study of response to subunit inactivated influenza vaccine. TCRdb ran MiXCR on the RT-PCR reads and lists one entry per CDR3 protein. The sample records fewer than 600,000 distinct CDR3 sequences, less than 7.5% being singletons. The specimen comprised PBMCs from blood, sampled roughly 24 months after vaccination. The receptors come from a man between 50 and 69 years old who received an inactivated influenza vaccine.

This clonotype was recorded at least ten times. This chain links TRBV5-1 with TRBJ2-3, with TRBD2 matching 7 bases. From germline, CDR1 is SGHRS and CDR2 YFSETQ. Unmatched junction bases numbered 7, after V lost 0 bases and J lost 3 bases. This CDR3 is built from 16 residues. The CDR3 sequence is CASSLVAGAGTDTQYF. The CDR3, as DNA: TGCGCCAGCAGCTTGGTTGCGGGAGCAGGAACAGATACGCAGTATTTT. Supplemented by reference TRBV5-1 and TRBJ2-3, the full variable domain reads KAGVTQTPRYLIKTRGQQVTLSCSPISGHRSVSWYQQTPGQGLQFLFEYFSETQRNKGNFPGRFSGRQFSNSRSEMNVSTLELGDSALYLCASSLVAGAGTDTQYFGPGTRLTVL.

The chain employs TRBV7-2 and TRBJ2-7, with D unclear. The CDR3 is 16 amino acids. Germline V CDR1 and CDR2: SGHTA, FQGNSA. The V end lost 5 bases, the J end lost 0 bases, and 17 bases lay between the germline ends. CDR3 residues: CASSLRTGFSSYEQYF. Here the CDR3 DNA reads TGTGCCAGCAGCCTAAGGACCGGGTTTAGCTCCTACGAGCAGTACTTC.

This sequence joins TRBV7-6 and TRBJ2-3; TRBD2 agrees at 7 bases. Germline assignment: CDR1 SGHVS and CDR2 FNYEAQ. J lost 2 bases, V lost 3 bases, and 5 bases had no gene match. CDR3 length: 15 amino acids. The DNA for the CDR3 is TGTGCCAGCAGCTTCGAAGCGGGAACCACAGATACGCAGTATTTT. Translation: CASSFEAGTTDTQYF.

This clonotype has just a few counts. The rearrangement links TRBV12-3 or TRBV12-4 to TRBJ1-1; D unclear. V shed 1 base and J shed 7 bases, with 13 bases lying between them. The CDR3 sequence is 14 residues long. CDR3 amino acids: CASSLGGLVIEAFF. CDR3 DNA sequence: TGTGCCAGCAGTTTAGGGGGTCTTGTTATTGAAGCTTTCTTT.

This clonotype was counted many times. The J gene is TRBJ1-1, the V gene TRBV6-2 or TRBV6-3, with 9 bases aligning to TRBD1. CDR1 MNHEY and CDR2 SVGEGT come from the germline V gene. The CDR3 is 14 amino acids. V was clipped by 6 bases and J by 5 bases; unmatched bases: 7. In DNA, the CDR3 is TGTGCCAGCAGGAGGGGACAGGGATCTACTGAAGCTTTCTTT. Amino acid sequence: CASRRGQGSTEAFF.

The table lists this clonotype with a few counts. V and J are TRBV9 and TRBJ2-2, with 10 bases aligning to TRBD2. The germline gives CDR1 SGDLS, CDR2 YYNGEE. The junction had 7 bases not matched to a gene; V was cut back by 0 bases and J by 8 bases. This CDR3 has 16 amino acids. CDR3 nucleotide sequence: TGTGCCAGCAGCGTAGTGAGCGGGAGGGCCACTGGGGAGCTGTTTTTT. Translated: CASSVVSGRATGELFF.

This clonotype has at least ten counts. The rearrangement joins TRBV3-1 to TRBJ2-7; tentatively, D is TRBD2 (6 bases). Between the trimmed V and J ends, which lost 1 base and 7 bases, there was a span of 11 bases. CDR1 and CDR2 from the germline V gene are LGHDT and YNNKEL (reference sequence). CDR3 length: 13 amino acids. The CDR3 DNA is TGTGCCAGCAGCCAAGTCGGAGGGAGGGAGCAGTACTTC. This sequence encodes CASSQVGGREQYF.

The V and J genes are TRBV9 and TRBJ2-7; D gene uncertain. CDR1 and CDR2 from the germline V gene are SGDLS and YYNGEE. V gave up 0 bases and J gave up 2 bases, with 9 bases separating them. This CDR3 is 14 amino acids long. The CDR3, as DNA: TGTGCCAGCAGCGTAGGTGACTCTCCCTACGAGCAGTACTTC. This sequence encodes CASSVGDSPYEQYF.

This chain connects TRBV10-3 to TRBJ2-5; 8 bases align to TRBD2. Germline CDR1 ENHRY, CDR2 SYGVKD. V lost 7 bases to trimming and J lost 9 bases; unmatched junction nucleotides: 10. The CDR3 covers 13 residues. CDR3: CAITPGGSGAQYF. CDR3 sequence (DNA): TGTGCCATCACCCCGGGAGGGTCCGGGGCCCAGTACTTC.

This clonotype was counted only a few times. The CDR3 DNA is TGTGCCAGCAGGTCTCTAGCGGGGAGCACAGATACGCAGTATTTT. It specifies CASRSLAGSTDTQYF. The chain recombines TRBV5-4 with TRBJ2-3; 9 nucleotides agree with TRBD2. V lost 5 bases, J lost 0 bases, and 4 bases stayed unmatched. Germline values: CDR1 SGHNT, CDR2 YYREEE (reference sequence). This CDR3 has 15 amino acids.

The rearrangement links TRBV20-1 to TRBJ2-7; D ambiguous. CDR1 DFQATT and CDR2 SNEGSKA come from the germline V gene (reference sequence). Between the trimmed V and J ends, which lost 0 bases and 4 bases, there was a span of 7 bases. This CDR3 spans 12 amino acids. The CDR3 protein is CSARDTSYEQYF. CDR3 sequence (DNA): TGCAGTGCTAGAGATACCAGTTACGAGCAGTACTTC.

This rearrangement joins TRBV27 to TRBJ2-2; possibly TRBD2 for D (6 bases). CDR3 length equals 18 residues. CDR1 and CDR2 from the germline V gene are MNHEY and SMNVEV (reference sequence). V was cut by 4 bases and J by 0 bases, with 18 bases left in between. The CDR3 DNA reads TGTGCCAGCAGTTCAAGAAAGAAGGGACTTGCGAACACCGGGGAGCTGTTTTTT. Protein: CASSSRKKGLANTGELFF.

The chain couples TRBV9 to TRBJ2-3, with D uncertain. V lost 0 bases, J lost 1 base, and 6 bases lay in between. The CDR3 consists of 14 residues. Germline CDR1 is SGDLS and CDR2 is YYNGEE. For the CDR3, the DNA is TGTGCCAGCAGCGTAGATCTGGGCACAGATACGCAGTATTTT. Translating it yields CASSVDLGTDTQYF.

This clonotype was seen at least ten times. The J gene is TRBJ2-1, the V gene TRBV11-1, with TRBD2 matching 9 bases. J gave up 8 bases and V 1 base, and 18 bases lay outside the gene matches. CDR1 and CDR2 (germline): SGHAT, FQDESV (reference sequence). The CDR3 loop spans 19 amino acids. Written as DNA, the CDR3 is TGTGCCAGCAGCTTAGAGGCCCTCTCTCGCGGGAGGGCCGGCTATGAGCAGTTCTTC. It encodes CASSLEALSRGRAGYEQFF.

This clonotype was counted a few times. V usage is TRBV12-3 or TRBV12-4 and J usage is TRBJ2-1; D perhaps matches TRBD1 (6 bases). Trimming removed 6 bases at V and 0 bases at J, with 12 bases between. This CDR3 spans 15 amino acids. The CDR3 DNA follows: TGTGCCAGCAGACCGACAGGAAACTCCTACAATGAGCAGTTCTTC. Encoded protein: CASRPTGNSYNEQFF.